Shown below are 13 T cell receptor beta chains from a single sample sequenced in a study of cytomegalovirus exposure and HLA in healthy donors. Primers: 60 Vbeta forward and 13 Jbeta reverse. This table comes from immunoSEQ multiplex PCR, and its TCRdb copy is limited to in-frame clones, with some not included. The sample consists of approximately 150,000 clones, roughly 80% of them appearing once. Sequencing used PBMCs. All receptors come from a man in his late teens or twenties in good health and CMV-seronegative.

This clone was picked up a small number of times. The chain couples TRBV2 to TRBJ1-2, with a weak D call TRBD1 (5 bases). Germline V CDR1 and CDR2: SNHLY, FYNNEI. The CDR3 has 13 residues. V was trimmed by 7 bases and J by 4 bases, leaving 13 bases between them. In nucleotides, the CDR3 is TGTGCCAGCATAACCGACAGAACCTATGGCTACACCTTC. Translation gives CASITDRTYGYTF.

This clone has a handful of counts. The rearrangement joins TRBV19 to TRBJ2-7, with a possible D match to TRBD2 (5 bases). The germline CDR1 and CDR2 sequences are LNHDA and SQIVND (reference sequence). V was cut by 6 bases and J by 0 bases, with 15 bases left in between. The CDR3 runs 15 residues. CDR3 DNA: TGTGCCAGTAGCCCCACAGCGGTCTTCTCCTACGAGCAGTACTTC. Encoded protein: CASSPTAVFSYEQYF.

This clone was detected only once. The rearrangement links TRBV5-4 to TRBJ2-1, with D hard to call. Germline V CDR1 and CDR2: SGHNT, YYREEE (reference sequence). The CDR3 runs 13 residues. Trimming removed 1 base at V and 3 bases at J, with 5 bases between. This CDR3 reads CASSLPNYNEQFF. The CDR3 DNA reads as TGTGCCAGCAGCTTGCCTAACTACAATGAGCAGTTCTTC.

This clone was observed a handful of times. The gene calls are TRBV28 and TRBJ1-4; 7 bases match TRBD1. Germline assignment: CDR1 MDHEN and CDR2 SYDVKM. The CDR3 sequence is 15 residues long. V dropped 5 bases and J dropped 4; count of bases not matched to a gene: 7. The CDR3 DNA reads as TGTGCCAGCAGTGGCCGGGACAGTTATAATGAAAAACTGTTTTTT. It encodes CASSGRDSYNEKLFF.

For the CDR3, the DNA is TGTGCCAGCAGCATCACAGGGGGCGGCGAGCAGTACTTC. It specifies CASSITGGGEQYF. J is TRBJ2-7 and V is TRBV7-3; 9 bases are shared with TRBD1. The CDR3 totals 13 residues. Germline assignment: CDR1 SGHTA and CDR2 FQGTGA. The V gene end was trimmed by 5 bases and the J gene end by 6 bases; junction bases not matched to a gene: 5.

This chain connects TRBV7-8 to TRBJ2-1; 11 nucleotides agree with TRBD2. Germline assignment: CDR1 SGHVS and CDR2 FQNEAQ. CDR3 length equals 17 residues. V lost 4 bases to trimming and J lost 4 bases; unmatched junction nucleotides: 9. This CDR3 is CASSSLVSSGRYNEQFF. The CDR3 DNA is TGTGCCAGCAGCTCATTGGTTTCTAGCGGGAGGTACAATGAGCAGTTCTTC.

The chain joins TRBV14 to TRBJ1-1; 8 bases agree with TRBD1. The length of the CDR3 is 14 residues. Germline V gene sequence: CDR1 SGHDN, CDR2 FVKESK. J lost 11 bases, V lost 3 bases, and 11 bases had no gene match. The CDR3 region has the DNA TGTGCCAGCAGCCAGAGACAGGGGCGGCGGGTGGCTTTCTTT. It yields the protein CASSQRQGRRVAFF.

This rearrangement joins TRBV5-1 to TRBJ2-3, with 9 bases fitting TRBD2. The CDR3 covers 15 residues. CDR1 SGHRS and CDR2 YFSETQ come from the germline V gene. The ends lost 2 bases at V and 4 bases at J; junction bases unmatched: 5. Here the CDR3 reads CASSLRGLASDTQYF. CDR3 nucleotides: TGCGCCAGCAGCTTAAGGGGACTAGCATCAGATACGCAGTATTTT.

The rearrangement joins TRBV29-1 to TRBJ1-1; TRBD1 aligns across 9 bases. Losses at the gene ends were 6 bases for V and 1 base for J; bases not matched to a gene: 3. Germline CDR1 is SQVTM and CDR2 is ANQGSEA. The CDR3 is made up of 13 amino acids. This CDR3 reads CSVWDRENTEAFF. CDR3 nucleotide sequence: TGCAGCGTATGGGACAGGGAGAACACTGAAGCTTTCTTT.

This clone occurred once. The V call is TRBV29-1, the J call TRBJ1-2; D is unclear. The V and J ends lost 7 bases and 8 bases respectively, with 17 bases between them. The germline V gene has CDR1 SQVTM and CDR2 ANQGSEA. This CDR3 has 12 residues. The CDR3 loop is CSGGPAPEGYTF. CDR3 bases: TGCAGCGGCGGCCCGGCACCGGAGGGCTACACCTTC.

The V gene is TRBV27, the J gene TRBJ2-1, with 9 bases aligning to TRBD2. The length of the CDR3 is 16 residues. Germline V gives CDR1 MNHEY, CDR2 SMNVEV (reference sequence). V shed 5 bases and J 3 bases; nucleotides not matched to a gene: 8. CDR3 DNA: TGTGCCAGCAGTCCCACGACTAGCGGAAGCTACAATGAGCAGTTCTTC. Its protein is CASSPTTSGSYNEQFF.

The V gene is TRBV27, the J gene TRBJ2-1, with D maybe TRBD1 (7 bases). CDR1 is MNHEY, CDR2 SMNVEV, per germline (reference sequence). The V end lost 5 bases, the J end lost 7 bases, and 15 bases lay between the germline ends. The CDR3 runs to 14 residues. CDR3 region: CASSPPGGRNEQFF. In nucleotides, the CDR3 is TGTGCCAGCAGTCCCCCAGGGGGGCGGAATGAGCAGTTCTTC.

The chain has TRBV4-1 and TRBJ1-1, with 9 nucleotides matching TRBD1. Germline V lookup: CDR1 MGHRA, CDR2 YSYEKL. This CDR3 spans 15 amino acids. J gave up 9 bases and V 1 base, and 9 bases lay outside the gene matches. CDR3 coding DNA: TGCGCCAGCAGCCAAGTGGGGACAGGGTTTGGTAAAGCTTTCTTT. The encoded protein is CASSQVGTGFGKAFF.